This paragraph reports one T cell receptor (beta chain). This sample stems from a study of control samples from healthy donors and cancer patients. Generated by immunoSEQ multiplex PCR, the TCRdb table keeps only in-frame clones and is missing some. The profile covers fewer than 200,000 clones, with approximately 94% appearing a single time and 12% to 15% taken by the ten largest. The germline CDR1 and CDR2 sequences are MNHEY and SMNVEV (reference sequence). The CDR3 covers 15 residues. Between the trimmed V and J ends, which lost 7 bases and 3 bases, there was a span of 18 bases. This receptor was obtained from a man aged 55 to 70 with colorectal cancer. Sequences were obtained from PBMCs. The chain links TRBV27 to TRBJ2-5; tentatively, D is TRBD2 (5 bases). The chain's CDR3 is CASTRGGTSEETQYF. CDR3 bases: TGTGCCAGCACTCGGGGTGGAACGTCAGAAGAGACCCAGTACTTC.